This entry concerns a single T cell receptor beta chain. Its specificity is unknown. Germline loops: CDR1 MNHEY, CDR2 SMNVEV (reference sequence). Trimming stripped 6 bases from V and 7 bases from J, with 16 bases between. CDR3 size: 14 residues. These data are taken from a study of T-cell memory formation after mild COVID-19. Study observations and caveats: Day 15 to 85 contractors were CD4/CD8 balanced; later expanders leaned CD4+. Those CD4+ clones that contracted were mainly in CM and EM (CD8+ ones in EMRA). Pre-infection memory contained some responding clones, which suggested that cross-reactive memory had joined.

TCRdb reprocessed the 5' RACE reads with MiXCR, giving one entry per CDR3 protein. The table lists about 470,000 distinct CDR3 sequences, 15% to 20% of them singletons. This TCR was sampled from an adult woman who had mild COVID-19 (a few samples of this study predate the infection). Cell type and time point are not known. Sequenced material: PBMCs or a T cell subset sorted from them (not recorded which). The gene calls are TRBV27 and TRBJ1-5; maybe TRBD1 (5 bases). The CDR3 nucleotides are TGTGCCAGCAGCACGGCCGGCCGGGGGCAGCCCCAGCATTTT. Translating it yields CASSTAGRGQPQHF.